Following are 26 T cell receptor beta chains from one sample sequenced in a study of CXCR3-negative and CXCR3-positive naive CD8 T cells (dated by TCRdb to 2018 to 2020). This sample was sequenced with a NextSeq 550. The Human TCR Profiling Kit (MiLaboratory) was used to prepare UMI-labeled 5' RACE TRB cDNA libraries. Based on TCRdb reprocessing of the reads, there is one entry per CDR3 protein sequence, and DNA is missing. Per the sample table, the count is about 120,000 distinct CDR3 sequences. Around 0.36% of the sample goes to the ten largest clones. Their specific antigens are unknown. The full study reports these points: Compared with CXCR3-negative naive cells, CXCR3-positive naive cells had TRB CDR3s with higher hydrophobicity (lower Kidera factor 4), lower energy, and higher strength and volume indices.

Sequencing was carried out using naive CXCR3+ CD8+ T cells from blood. The cell subset or site label on this specimen signifies: CD45RO-CCR7+CD27+CD95- naive CD8+ T cells expressing CXCR3 (TNR3+). These receptor sequences come from a human donor in good health. Some clones in this sample may be carry-over from other donors' samples.

The rearrangement links TRBV29-1 to TRBJ2-5; the D call from TCRdb, TRBD2, cannot be confirmed without DNA. The CDR3 totals 13 residues. Germline V gives CDR1 SQVTM, CDR2 ANQGSEA. The CDR3 here is CSVVFGGKETQYF.

This sequence joins TRBV29-1 and TRBJ1-2; TCRdb indicates TRBD1, and absent DNA this call remains unverified. Germline V gene sequence: CDR1 SQVTM, CDR2 ANQGSEA. The CDR3 has 11 amino acids. CDR3 sequence reads: CSVKDIYGYTF.

V gene TRBV3-1 combines with J gene TRBJ1-1. CDR3 size: 14 residues. Germline values: CDR1 LGHDT, CDR2 YNNKEL (reference sequence). CDR3 sequence reads: CASRSRRSNTEAFF.

The chain employs TRBV5-4 and TRBJ2-1; checking the TCRdb D call of TRBD2 is not possible without DNA. Germline V CDR1 and CDR2: SGHNT, YYREEE (reference sequence). This CDR3 region has 14 residues. The CDR3 reads CASTEGSSYNEQFF. Drawing the rest from reference TRBV5-4 and TRBJ2-1, the complete variable domain is ETGVTQSPTHLIKTRGQQVTLRCSSQSGHNTVSWYQQALGQGPQFIFQYYREEENGRGNFPPRFSGLQFPNYSSELNVNALELDDSALYLCASTEGSSYNEQFFGPGTRLTVL.

V gene TRBV5-1 combines with J gene TRBJ2-5; TCRdb picks TRBD1, but there is no DNA to check that call. The germline gives CDR1 SGHRS, CDR2 YFSETQ. There are 12 residues in the CDR3. The CDR3 loop is CARWTGEKAQYF.

The rearrangement links TRBV19 to TRBJ2-7; with no DNA, the TCRdb D assignment of TRBD1 cannot be verified. The CDR3 loop spans 13 amino acids. The germline V gene encodes CDR1 LNHDA and CDR2 SQIVND (reference sequence). The CDR3 protein is CASSPGGPYEQYF.

The J gene is TRBJ2-5, the V gene TRBV4-3. The CDR3 sequence is 13 residues long. Germline lookup yields CDR1 LGHNA and CDR2 YSLEER. The CDR3: CASSQDTQETQYF.

The chain recombines TRBV2 with TRBJ2-7. Germline loops: CDR1 SNHLY, CDR2 FYNNEI. The CDR3 contains 13 residues. Here the CDR3 reads CASSDSTLREQYF.

The chain is built from TRBV12-3 or TRBV12-4 and TRBJ2-3; the D gene TCRdb calls, TRBD1, cannot be checked with no DNA. CDR3 length: 15 residues. This CDR3 reads CASSLRGIFTDTQYF.

The genes are TRBV25-1 and TRBJ2-5; TCRdb's D call, TRBD1, is unchecked because there is no DNA. CDR3 size: 11 residues. Germline V gene lookup returns CDR1 MGHDK and CDR2 SYGVNS. The CDR3 is CASGTVETQYF.

The chain recombines TRBV11-3 with TRBJ1-1; the D gene TCRdb calls, TRBD1, cannot be checked with no DNA. The CDR3 runs 15 residues. Germline V gene lookup returns CDR1 SGHNT and CDR2 YENEEA. CDR3 in amino acids: CASSLDPGPNTEAFF.

The chain employs TRBV24-1 and TRBJ1-1; TCRdb lists TRBD1, though no DNA is available to test this call. The CDR3 loop spans 13 amino acids. Germline V gene data show CDR1 as KGHDR and CDR2 as SFDVKD. CDR3 in amino acids: CATSPRTGGGAFF.

The chain uses TRBV15 and TRBJ2-2; there is no DNA to check the TCRdb D call of TRBD1. The CDR3 runs 14 residues. Germline CDR1 is LNHNV and CDR2 is YYDKDF (reference sequence). The CDR3 sequence is CATSPRAGWGELFF.

The CDR3 is CASTAGGLYEQYF. The V and J genes are TRBV19 and TRBJ2-7; TCRdb designates TRBD1, a call that cannot be tested without DNA. CDR3 length: 13 residues. The V gene's germline CDR1 is LNHDA and CDR2 SQIVND (reference sequence).

J is TRBJ1-2 and V is TRBV7-3; there is no DNA to check the TCRdb D call of TRBD1. The germline CDR1 and CDR2 sequences are SGHTA and FQGTGA. CDR3 size: 15 residues. The CDR3 sequence is CASSLTRQGNYGYTF. Full variable domain (remainder filled in from reference TRBV7-3 and TRBJ1-2): GAGVSQTPSNKVTEKGKYVELRCDPISGHTALYWYRQSLGQGPEFLIYFQGTGAADDSGLPNDRFFAVRPEGSVSTLKIQRTERGDSAVYLCASSLTRQGNYGYTFGSGTRLTVV.

The chain couples TRBV5-1 to TRBJ2-3; TCRdb's D gene call, TRBD2, goes unchecked for lack of DNA. The CDR3 length is 17 residues. Germline V gene lookup returns CDR1 SGHRS and CDR2 YFSETQ. The CDR3 sequence is CASSFMGLAGAADTQYF.

This chain uses TRBV3-1 with TRBJ2-1; the TRBD2 assignment by TCRdb is unverifiable without DNA. Germline-derived CDR1 and CDR2 are LGHDT and YNNKEL (reference sequence). This CDR3 contains 17 residues. CDR3 region: CASSHGTSGSSYNEQFF.

The chain has TRBV30 and TRBJ2-1; TCRdb outputs TRBD2, but without DNA this stays unchecked. The CDR3 is 16 amino acids. Germline V gene data show CDR1 as GTSNPN and CDR2 as SVGIG (reference sequence). This CDR3 reads CAWSTGAGPSVNEQFF. Complete variable domain (other parts from reference TRBV30 and TRBJ2-1): SQTIHQWPATLVQPVGSPLSLECTVEGTSNPNLYWYRQAAGRGLQLLFYSVGIGQISSEVPQNLSASRPQDRQFILSSKKLLLSDSGFYLCAWSTGAGPSVNEQFFGPGTRLTVL.

This chain joins TRBV7-9 and TRBJ2-5. CDR1 is SEHNR, CDR2 FQNEAQ, per germline (reference sequence). The CDR3 sequence is 13 residues long. CDR3 residues: CASSLAYQETQYF.

V usage is TRBV29-1 and J usage is TRBJ1-1; TCRdb picks TRBD1, but there is no DNA to check that call. This CDR3 has 13 amino acids. CDR1 SQVTM and CDR2 ANQGSEA come from the germline V gene. The CDR3 is CSVPDREVTEAFF.

The V and J genes are TRBV28 and TRBJ2-1; lacking DNA, the TRBD1 call made by TCRdb goes unchecked. Germline CDR1 is MDHEN and CDR2 is SYDVKM. CDR3 length equals 16 residues. The CDR3 spells CASSLSDRGHHNEQFF.

This rearrangement joins TRBV27 to TRBJ2-7; TCRdb's assignment of TRBD2 cannot be checked, as there is no DNA. Germline V gene lookup returns CDR1 MNHEY and CDR2 SMNVEV (reference sequence). The CDR3 has 16 amino acids. The CDR3 loop is CASSVLAGGSTYEQYF.

The chain's CDR3 is CSVDNGGPGYTF. The rearrangement links TRBV29-1 to TRBJ1-2. The CDR3 has 12 residues. Germline loops: CDR1 SQVTM, CDR2 ANQGSEA.

The chain links TRBV29-1 to TRBJ2-2; TCRdb picks TRBD2, but there is no DNA to check that call. The CDR3 spans 14 residues. Germline V CDR1 and CDR2: SQVTM, ANQGSEA. This CDR3 reads CSIVSRSGTGELFF.

V gene TRBV20-1 combines with J gene TRBJ2-1; TCRdb's assignment of TRBD1 cannot be checked, as there is no DNA. CDR3 size: 14 residues. Looked up from germline, CDR1 is DFQATT and CDR2 is SNEGSKA (reference sequence). CDR3 sequence: CSARAIGTGNEQFF.

The genes are TRBV20-1 and TRBJ2-5; the D call of TRBD2 rests on TCRdb alone, since no DNA is present to check it. The length of the CDR3 is 15 residues. CDR1 is DFQATT and CDR2 is SNEGSKA in the germline V gene (reference sequence). The CDR3 loop is CSATLAGEVGETQYF.